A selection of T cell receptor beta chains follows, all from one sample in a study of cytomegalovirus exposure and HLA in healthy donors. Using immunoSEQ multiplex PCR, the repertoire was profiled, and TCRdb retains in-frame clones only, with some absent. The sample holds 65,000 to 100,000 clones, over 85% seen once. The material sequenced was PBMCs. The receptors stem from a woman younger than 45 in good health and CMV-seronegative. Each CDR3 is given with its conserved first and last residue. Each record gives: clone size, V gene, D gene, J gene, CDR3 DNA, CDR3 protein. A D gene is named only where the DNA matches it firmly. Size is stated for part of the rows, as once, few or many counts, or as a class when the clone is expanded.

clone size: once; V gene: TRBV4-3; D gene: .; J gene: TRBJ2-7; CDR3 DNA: TGCGCCAGCAGCCAAGGCAGGGCCCTCTCCTACGAGCAGTACTTC; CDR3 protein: CASSQGRALSYEQYF
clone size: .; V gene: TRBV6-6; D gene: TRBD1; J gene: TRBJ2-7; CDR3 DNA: TGTGCCAGCAGTTACTCGGACAGGGGAGGCGAGCAGTACTTC; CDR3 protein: CASSYSDRGGEQYF
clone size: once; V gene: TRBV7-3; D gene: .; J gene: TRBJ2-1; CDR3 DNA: TGTGCCAGCAGCTTAACTAGCGCCTCTGTTGATGAGCAGTTCTTC; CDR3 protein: CASSLTSASVDEQFF
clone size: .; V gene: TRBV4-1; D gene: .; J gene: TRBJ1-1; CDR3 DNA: TGCGCCAGCAGCCGGGGACCGGACAGACTGAACACTGAAGCTTTCTTT; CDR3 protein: CASSRGPDRLNTEAFF
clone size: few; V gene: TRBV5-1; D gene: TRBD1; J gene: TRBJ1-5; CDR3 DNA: TGCGCCAGCAGCGCGGGACAGGGGGTCAATCAGCCCCAGCATTTT; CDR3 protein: CASSAGQGVNQPQHF
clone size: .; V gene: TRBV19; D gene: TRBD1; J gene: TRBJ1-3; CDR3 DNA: TGTGCCAGTAGTTGGGGACAGGCTGGAAACACCATATATTTT; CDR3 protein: CASSWGQAGNTIYF
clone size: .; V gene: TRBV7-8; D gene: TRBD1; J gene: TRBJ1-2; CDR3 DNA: TGTGCCAGCAGCTCCAGGACAGGGGGCGACTATGGCTACACCTTC; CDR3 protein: CASSSRTGGDYGYTF
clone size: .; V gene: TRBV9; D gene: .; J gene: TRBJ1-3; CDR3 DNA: TGTGCCAGCAGCCCGACACAGTCTGGAAACACCATATATTTT; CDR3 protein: CASSPTQSGNTIYF
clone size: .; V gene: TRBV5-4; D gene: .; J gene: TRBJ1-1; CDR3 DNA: TGTGCCAGCAGCTGGGGGGGACACCAGAACACTGAAGCTTTCTTT; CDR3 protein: CASSWGGHQNTEAFF
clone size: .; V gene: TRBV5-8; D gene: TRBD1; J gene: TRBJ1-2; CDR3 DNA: TGTGCCAGCAGCTTGCAACAGGGGCATGGCTACACCTTC; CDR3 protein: CASSLQQGHGYTF
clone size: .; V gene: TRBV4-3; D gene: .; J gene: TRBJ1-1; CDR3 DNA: TGCGCCGGCAGCCGAGAAGGACAGAACACTGAAGCTTTCTTT; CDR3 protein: CAGSREGQNTEAFF
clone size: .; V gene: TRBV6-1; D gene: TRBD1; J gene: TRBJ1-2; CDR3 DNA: TGTGCCAGCACCGCCATGGGGGCAGGGGGCTATGGCTACACCTTC; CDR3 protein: CASTAMGAGGYGYTF
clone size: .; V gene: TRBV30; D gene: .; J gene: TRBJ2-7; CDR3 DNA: TGTGCCTGGAGAAACCAGGGTAAAGGTTTCGGGGAGCAGTACTTC; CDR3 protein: CAWRNQGKGFGEQYF
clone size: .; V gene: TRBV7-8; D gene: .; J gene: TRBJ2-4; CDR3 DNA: TGTGCCAGCAGCCCACCGGGTTTAGTCAAAAACATTCAGTACTTC; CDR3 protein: CASSPPGLVKNIQYF
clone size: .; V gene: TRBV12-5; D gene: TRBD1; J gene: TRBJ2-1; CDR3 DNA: TGTGCTAGTGGTATTAACAGGGGAAGCGTCAATCGGGATGAGCAGTTCTTC; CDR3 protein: CASGINRGSVNRDEQFF
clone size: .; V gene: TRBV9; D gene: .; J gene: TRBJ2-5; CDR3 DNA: TGTGCCAGCAGCGTAGGACGGGGGGCAGGGGTGAAGACCCAGTACTTC; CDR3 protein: CASSVGRGAGVKTQYF
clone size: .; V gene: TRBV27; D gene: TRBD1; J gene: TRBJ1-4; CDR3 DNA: TGTGCCAGCAGTTTATTGGGACAGGGGGCCGGTAATGAAAAACTGTTTTTT; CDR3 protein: CASSLLGQGAGNEKLFF
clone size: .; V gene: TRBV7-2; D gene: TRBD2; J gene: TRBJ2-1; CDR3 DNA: TGTGCCAGCAGCTTATTTAGCGGGGATTACAATGAGCAGTTCTTC; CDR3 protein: CASSLFSGDYNEQFF
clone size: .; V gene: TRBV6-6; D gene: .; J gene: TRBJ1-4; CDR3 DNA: TGTGCCAGCAGGGGGACAGAAAAACTGTTTTTT; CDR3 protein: CASRGTEKLFF
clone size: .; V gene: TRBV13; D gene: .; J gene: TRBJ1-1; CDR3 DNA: TGTGCCAGCAGCTTGGCTTCGAAGACAGGAATGAACACTGAAGCTTTCTTT; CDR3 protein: CASSLASKTGMNTEAFF
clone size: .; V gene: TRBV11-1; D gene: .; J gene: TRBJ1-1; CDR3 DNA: TGTGCCAGCAGCCCTCCCTCGGGGAACACTGAAGCTTTCTTT; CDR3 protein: CASSPPSGNTEAFF
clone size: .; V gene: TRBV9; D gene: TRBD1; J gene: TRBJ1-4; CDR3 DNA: TGTGCCAGCAGCACGACCGGGACAGTCAATGAAAAACTGTTTTTT; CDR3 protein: CASSTTGTVNEKLFF
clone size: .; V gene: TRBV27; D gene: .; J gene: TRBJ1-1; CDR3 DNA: TGTGCCAGCACCAGGCTCGGGAACACTGAAGCTTTCTTT; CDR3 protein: CASTRLGNTEAFF
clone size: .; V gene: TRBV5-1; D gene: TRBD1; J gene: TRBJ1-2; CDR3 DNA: TGCGCCAGCAGCTTCGGCAGGGGGCAGGGCTACACCTTC; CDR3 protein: CASSFGRGQGYTF
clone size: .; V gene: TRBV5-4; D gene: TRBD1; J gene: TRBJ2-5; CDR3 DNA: TGTGCCAGCAGCTCCGGACAGGGGTACCAAGAGACCCAGTACTTC; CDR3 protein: CASSSGQGYQETQYF
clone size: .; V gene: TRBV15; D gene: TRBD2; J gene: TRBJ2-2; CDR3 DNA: TGTGCCACCAGCCAAGGGCCTTCTAGCGGGGTAACCGGGGAGCTGTTTTTT; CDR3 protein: CATSQGPSSGVTGELFF
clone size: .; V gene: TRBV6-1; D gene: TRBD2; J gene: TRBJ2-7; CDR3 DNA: TGTGCCAGCAGTACCGGGACTAGCATACACGAGCAGTACTTC; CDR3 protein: CASSTGTSIHEQYF
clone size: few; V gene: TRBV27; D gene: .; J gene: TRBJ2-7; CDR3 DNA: TGTGCCAGCAGTTCCCTCTACGAGCAGTACTTC; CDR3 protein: CASSSLYEQYF
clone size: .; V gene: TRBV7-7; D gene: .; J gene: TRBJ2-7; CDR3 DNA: TGTGCTAGCAGCTTAGCGGCAGGAAACGAGCAGTACTTC; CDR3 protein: CASSLAAGNEQYF